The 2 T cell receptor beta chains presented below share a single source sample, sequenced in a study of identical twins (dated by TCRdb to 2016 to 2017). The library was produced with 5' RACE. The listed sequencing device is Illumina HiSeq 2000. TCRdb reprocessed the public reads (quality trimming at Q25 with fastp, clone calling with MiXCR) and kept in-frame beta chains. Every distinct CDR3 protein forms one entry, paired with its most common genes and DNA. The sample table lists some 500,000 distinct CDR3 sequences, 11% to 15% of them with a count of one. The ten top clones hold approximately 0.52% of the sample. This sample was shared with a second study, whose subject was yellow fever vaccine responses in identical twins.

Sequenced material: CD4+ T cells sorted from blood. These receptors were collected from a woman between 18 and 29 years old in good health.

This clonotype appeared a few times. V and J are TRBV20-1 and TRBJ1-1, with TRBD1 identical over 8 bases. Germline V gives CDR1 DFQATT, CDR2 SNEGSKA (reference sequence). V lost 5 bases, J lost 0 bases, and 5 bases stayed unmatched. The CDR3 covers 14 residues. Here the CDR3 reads CSAPKDRVNTEAFF. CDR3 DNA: TGCAGTGCTCCAAAGGACAGGGTGAACACTGAAGCTTTCTTT.

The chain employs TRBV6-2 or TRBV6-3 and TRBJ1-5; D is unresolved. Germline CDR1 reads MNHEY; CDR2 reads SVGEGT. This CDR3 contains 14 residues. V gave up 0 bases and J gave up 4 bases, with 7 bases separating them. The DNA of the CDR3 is TGTGCCAGCAGTTACTCCGGTAGAAATCAGCCCCAGCATTTT. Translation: CASSYSGRNQPQHF.